The 15 T cell receptor beta chains below all came from one sample that was sequenced in a study of CXCR3-negative and CXCR3-positive naive CD8 T cells. UMI labels and 5' RACE were used to prepare the TRB cDNA libraries. TCRdb processed the 5' RACE reads again and assigns one entry to each CDR3 protein, with no DNA. The sample data list approximately 49,000 distinct CDR3 sequences. Sequencing was performed on memory CD8+ T cells from blood. These receptors all stem from a human donor in good health. Some clones in this sample may be carry-over from other donors' samples.

The chain links TRBV2 to TRBJ2-7; the D gene TCRdb calls, TRBD1, cannot be checked with no DNA. This CDR3 comprises 14 residues. The V gene's germline CDR1 is SNHLY and CDR2 FYNNEI. The CDR3 reads CASSPDPQGYEQYF.

The CDR3 protein is CASSVTGPLYSYEQYF. This rearrangement joins TRBV7-2 to TRBJ2-7; TCRdb outputs TRBD1, but without DNA this stays unchecked. Germline V lookup: CDR1 SGHTA, CDR2 FQGNSA. This CDR3 has 16 amino acids.

The chain has TRBV4-3 and TRBJ1-1; TCRdb names TRBD1, which stays unverified in the absence of DNA. From germline, CDR1 is LGHNA and CDR2 YSLEER. This CDR3 region has 14 residues. CDR3 sequence: CASSRTTGNTEAFF.

The chain joins TRBV6-2 or TRBV6-3 to TRBJ2-5; TCRdb gives TRBD2 as the D gene, but with no DNA this cannot be confirmed. This CDR3 is built from 15 residues. Germline V gives CDR1 MNHEY, CDR2 SVGEGT. The CDR3 loop reads CASSSAGSYQETQYF.

The rearrangement links TRBV4-1 to TRBJ2-1; lacking DNA, the TRBD1 call made by TCRdb goes unchecked. Germline V lookup: CDR1 MGHRA, CDR2 YSYEKL. This CDR3 contains 16 residues. The CDR3 loop reads CASSQVGRGGYNEQFF.

This rearrangement joins TRBV28 to TRBJ2-5; absent DNA, TCRdb's TRBD1 call cannot be checked. CDR3 length equals 12 residues. The germline V gene has CDR1 MDHEN and CDR2 SYDVKM. The CDR3 protein is CASRTTGETQYF.

The rearrangement joins TRBV6-5 to TRBJ2-3; with no DNA, the TCRdb D assignment of TRBD1 cannot be verified. The CDR3 has 15 residues. Germline V gene sequence: CDR1 MNHEY, CDR2 SVGAGI. The chain's CDR3 is CASSSLRGTTDTQYF.

The genes are TRBV5-1 and TRBJ2-1; with no DNA, the TCRdb D assignment of TRBD2 cannot be verified. This CDR3 region has 15 residues. Germline assignment: CDR1 SGHRS and CDR2 YFSETQ. The CDR3 loop reads CASSLVSGKVNEQFF.

The chain recombines TRBV6-1 with TRBJ1-5; the D call of TRBD1 rests on TCRdb alone, since no DNA is present to check it. The CDR3 contains 16 residues. Germline V gene sequence: CDR1 MNHNS, CDR2 SASEGT. This chain's CDR3 is CASSESGTYPQQPQHF.

The chain uses TRBV7-9 and TRBJ1-3. Germline-derived CDR1 and CDR2 are SEHNR and FQNEAQ (reference sequence). The CDR3 consists of 14 residues. This chain's CDR3 is CASTDQLSGNTIYF.

The chain combines TRBV7-3 with TRBJ2-1; absent DNA, TCRdb's TRBD1 call cannot be checked. The CDR3 spans 16 residues. Germline V gene sequence: CDR1 SGHTA, CDR2 FQGTGA. CDR3: CASSLGAGTGLGEQFF.

CDR3 region: CASSSTGTRPYEQYF. V and J are TRBV28 and TRBJ2-7; absent DNA, TCRdb's TRBD2 call cannot be checked. Germline loops: CDR1 MDHEN, CDR2 SYDVKM. This CDR3 region has 15 residues.

The chain uses TRBV5-1 and TRBJ2-7; the D call from TCRdb, TRBD1, cannot be confirmed without DNA. Germline V gene data show CDR1 as SGHRS and CDR2 as YFSETQ. CDR3 length equals 15 residues. CDR3 region: CASSYPGQVTYEQYF.

The V gene is TRBV7-8, the J gene TRBJ1-5. The V gene's germline CDR1 is SGHVS and CDR2 FQNEAQ. The CDR3 loop spans 14 amino acids. CDR3 region: CASSLGMGNQPQHF.

The V call is TRBV12-3 or TRBV12-4, the J call TRBJ2-7. This CDR3 is built from 14 residues. CDR3 sequence reads: CASSPNIESYEQYF.